These T cell receptor beta chains were read from a single sample in a study of technical replicates of blood from a few donors. Profiled with immunoSEQ multiplex PCR; TCRdb holds only in-frame clones, not every one. The sample records about 97,000 clones, about 95% being singletons. Source material: T cells isolated from PBMCs. These receptors originate from a human donor in good health. The conserved cysteine and the conserved F or W are not part of the CDR3 here.

j_gene	v_gene	len	CDR3aa
TRBJ2-5	TRBV9	13	ASSVGLADQETQY
TRBJ2-7	TRBV19	13	ASSPLLGGTYEQY
TRBJ2-7	TRBV19	12	ASSVGLAVYEQY
TRBJ2-7	TRBV14	15	ASSQEKGGSSSYEQY
TRBJ2-1	TRBV2	13	ASLGDRGVLTGQF
TRBJ2-5	TRBV6-5	12	ASSPTTEQETQY
TRBJ2-7	TRBV7-2	14	ASSLSGTGRLYEQY
TRBJ2-3	TRBV6-1	11	ASSEGGRDTQY
TRBJ1-2	TRBV4-1	15	ASSQDSSGTGGYGYT
TRBJ2-5	TRBV4-3	13	ASSQVWADQETQY
TRBJ1-5	TRBV30	11	AWSGQGIQPQH
TRBJ1-2	TRBV19	12	ASSPAGQIYGYT
NA	TRBV28	12	ASQGPSGSSEQF
TRBJ2-1	TRBV29-1	11	SVRGGTYNEQF
TRBJ1-5	TRBV4-3	10	ASSQEGGPQH
TRBJ2-7	TRBV6-1	11	ASSSGQPYEQY
TRBJ1-5	TRBV13	11	ASSLGPDQPQH
TRBJ1-5	TRBV7-2	13	ASSIMTGSNQPQH
TRBJ1-2	TRBV4-1	13	ASSQRRGSGYGYT
TRBJ1-2	TRBV2	12	ASIGSLGQSGYT
TRBJ1-2	TRBV7-2	12	ASSTRQGANGYT
TRBJ2-5	TRBV9	13	ASSVASGSAETQY
TRBJ1-5	TRBV5-8	13	ASTANRGFNQPQH
TRBJ2-7	TRBV19	12	ASSIRDRGYEQY
TRBJ2-5	TRBV7-2	12	ASSRGPEGETQY
TRBJ2-2	TRBV29-1	9	SAGFEGELF
TRBJ2-3	TRBV13	14	ASSSKTSGTTDTQY
TRBJ2-2	TRBV27	12	ASSWGQNTGELF
TRBJ2-1	TRBV10-3	13	AISDWTSGYNEQF
TRBJ2-2	TRBV28	12	ASSLYPSIGELF
TRBJ1-1	TRBV18	15	ASSPGIPGQLTAEAF
TRBJ2-5	TRBV5-4	13	ASSSTSGRLETQY
TRBJ2-1	TRBV4-1	13	ASSQGGTPLTEQF
TRBJ1-3	TRBV10-3	13	AITPDSFAGNTIY
TRBJ2-1	TRBV11-3	14	ASSLEGTGSFNEQF
TRBJ2-3	TRBV7-9	12	ASSQEGLPDTQY
TRBJ2-2	TRBV19	14	ASSIGVARGTGELF
TRBJ1-2	TRBV11-3	11	ASSPTEVTGYT
TRBJ1-5	TRBV29-1	11	SVGQGKNQPQH
TRBJ2-7	TRBV7-2	13	ASSFNPGSFHEQY
TRBJ1-4	TRBV23-1	13	ASSQGVATNEKLF
TRBJ2-1	TRBV6-1	16	ASSEGGPASGRVGEQF
TRBJ1-1	TRBV29-1	12	SVALQGGDTEAF
TRBJ2-1	TRBV7-3	16	ASSLTFSGGRGYNEQF
TRBJ1-3	TRBV5-8	15	ASSSGTGGFSGNTIY
TRBJ2-3	TRBV4-1	12	ASSRGTAGDTQY
TRBJ2-3	TRBV6-5	13	ASRTGLAGGPMQY
TRBJ2-2	TRBV7-6	14	ASSLIPSRNTGELF
TRBJ2-5	TRBV9	14	ASSVGQGVPGWTQY
TRBJ1-1	TRBV5-6	12	ASSLAGVPTEAF
TRBJ2-2	TRBV5-1	11	ASSIRDGGELF
TRBJ2-7	TRBV4-1	10	ASSHAGGEQY
TRBJ2-7	TRBV4-1	15	ASSPRNPGVSSYEQY
TRBJ1-1	TRBV5-1	12	ASSGLGRDTEAF
TRBJ2-7	TRBV6-1	16	ASSEAWDSLIRSYEQY
TRBJ2-7	TRBV5-3	18	ARTPKISGTGDKGGYEQY
TRBJ2-1	TRBV7-2	12	ASESGRARNEQF
TRBJ2-4	TRBV7-2	15	ASNQGLAGGPRNIQY